This section outlines one T cell receptor beta chain sequence together with its context. The CDR3 is made up of 14 amino acids. Germline V gene data show CDR1 as MNHEY and CDR2 as SMNVEV (reference sequence). The trim removed 4 bases at V and 7 bases at J, leaving 5 bases unmatched. This entry belongs to a study of blood T cell repertoires in COVID-19. Study at large: Sites in the United States, Italy and Spain provided acute and convalescent COVID-19 samples. From T cells, B-cell-depleted T cells, or PBMCs came the material, which was cDNA or gDNA.

In the original workflow: Nucleated cell counts were estimated from reference gene primer amplification. The method was immunoSEQ multiplex PCR; TCRdb's version includes in-frame clones alone and lacks a portion of them. V, J and clone size are those of that table, while D and trimming were read from the DNA. The repertoire holds roughly 140,000 clones, with 65% to 90% as singletons. The TCR originated in a human donor in a cohort sampled during active COVID-19. The specimen sequenced was peripheral blood. The chain links TRBV27 to TRBJ1-4; 8 bases match TRBD1. The CDR3 is CASSSTGVLEKLFF. CDR3 in DNA: TGTGCCAGCAGTTCGACAGGGGTTCTTGAAAAACTGTTTTTT.